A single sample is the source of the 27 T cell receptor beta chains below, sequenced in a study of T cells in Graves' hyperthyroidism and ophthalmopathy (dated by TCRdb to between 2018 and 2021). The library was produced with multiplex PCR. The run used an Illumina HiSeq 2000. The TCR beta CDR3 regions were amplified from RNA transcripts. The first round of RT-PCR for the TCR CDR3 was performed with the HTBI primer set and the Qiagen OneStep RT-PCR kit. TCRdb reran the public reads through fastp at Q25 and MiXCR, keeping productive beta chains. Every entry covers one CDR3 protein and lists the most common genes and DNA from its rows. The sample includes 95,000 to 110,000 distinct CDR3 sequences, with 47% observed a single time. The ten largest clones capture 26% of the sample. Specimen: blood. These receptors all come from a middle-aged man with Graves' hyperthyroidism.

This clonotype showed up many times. The CDR3 sequence: CSARETSGSQYF. The CDR3 bases are TGCAGTGCTAGAGAGACTAGCGGATCGCAGTACTTC. V usage is TRBV20-1 and J usage is TRBJ2-7, with 9 bases identical to TRBD2. V gave up 0 bases and J gave up 9 bases; unmatched junction bases: 3. The CDR3 spans 12 residues. CDR1 is DFQATT and CDR2 is SNEGSKA in the germline V gene (reference sequence).

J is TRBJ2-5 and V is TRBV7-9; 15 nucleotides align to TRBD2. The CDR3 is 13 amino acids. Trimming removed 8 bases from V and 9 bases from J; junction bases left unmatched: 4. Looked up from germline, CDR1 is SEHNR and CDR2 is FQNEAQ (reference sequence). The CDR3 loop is CASAGLAGGPQYF. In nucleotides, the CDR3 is TGTGCCAGCGCCGGACTAGCGGGGGGGCCCCAGTACTTC.

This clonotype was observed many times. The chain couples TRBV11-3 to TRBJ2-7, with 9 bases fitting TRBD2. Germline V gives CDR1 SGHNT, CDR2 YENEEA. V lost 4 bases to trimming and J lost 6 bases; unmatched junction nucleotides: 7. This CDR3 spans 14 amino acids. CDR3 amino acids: CASSSYSGSGEQYF. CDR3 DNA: TGTGCCAGCAGCTCTTATAGCGGGAGTGGCGAGCAGTACTTC.

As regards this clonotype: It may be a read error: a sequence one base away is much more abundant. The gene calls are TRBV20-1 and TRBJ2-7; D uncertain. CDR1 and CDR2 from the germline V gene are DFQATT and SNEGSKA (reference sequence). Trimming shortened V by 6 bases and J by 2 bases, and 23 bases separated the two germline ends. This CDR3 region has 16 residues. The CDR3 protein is CSALRRPDPYAYEQYF. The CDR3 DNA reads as TGCAGTGCCCTAAGGCGGCCGGACCCTTACGCCTACGAGCAGTACTTC.

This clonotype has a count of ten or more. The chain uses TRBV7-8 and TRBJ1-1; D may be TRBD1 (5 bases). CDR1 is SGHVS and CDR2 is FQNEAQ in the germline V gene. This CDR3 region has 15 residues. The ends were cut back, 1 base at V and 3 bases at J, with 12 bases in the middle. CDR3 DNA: TGTGCCAGCAGCTTAGTTACCGGGACGGACACTGAAGCTTTCTTT. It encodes CASSLVTGTDTEAFF. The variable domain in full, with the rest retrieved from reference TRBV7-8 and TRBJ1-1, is GAGVSQSPRYKVAKRGQDVALRCDPISGHVSLFWYQQALGQGPEFLTYFQNEAQLDKSGLPSDRFFAERPEGSVSTLKIQRTQQEDSAVYLCASSLVTGTDTEAFFGQGTRLTVV.

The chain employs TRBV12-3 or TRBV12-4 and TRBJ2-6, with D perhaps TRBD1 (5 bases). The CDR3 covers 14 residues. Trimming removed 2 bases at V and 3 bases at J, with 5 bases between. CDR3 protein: CASSLQGGANVLTF. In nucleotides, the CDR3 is TGTGCCAGCAGTTTACAGGGTGGGGCCAACGTCCTGACTTTC.

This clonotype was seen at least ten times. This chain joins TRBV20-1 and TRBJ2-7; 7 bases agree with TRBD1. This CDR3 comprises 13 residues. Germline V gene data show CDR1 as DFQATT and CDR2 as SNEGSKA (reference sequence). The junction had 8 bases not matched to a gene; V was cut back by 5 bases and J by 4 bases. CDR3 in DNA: TGCAGTGCTCTAAAGGGGGCTTTGTACGAGCAGTACTTC. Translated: CSALKGALYEQYF.

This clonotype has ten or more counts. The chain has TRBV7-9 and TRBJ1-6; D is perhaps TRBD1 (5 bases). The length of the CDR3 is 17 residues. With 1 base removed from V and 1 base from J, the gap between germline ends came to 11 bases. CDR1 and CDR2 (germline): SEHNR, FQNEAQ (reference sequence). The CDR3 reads CASSLVGTASYNSPLHF. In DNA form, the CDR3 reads TGTGCCAGCAGCTTAGTGGGGACGGCTTCCTATAATTCACCCCTCCACTTT.

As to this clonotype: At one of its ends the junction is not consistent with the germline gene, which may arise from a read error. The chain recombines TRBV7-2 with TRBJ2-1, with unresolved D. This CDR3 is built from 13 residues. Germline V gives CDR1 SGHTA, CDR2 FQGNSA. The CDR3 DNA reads TGTGCCAGCAAGAGTCGCTCCTGCAATGAGCAGTTCTTT. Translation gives CASKSRSCNEQFF.

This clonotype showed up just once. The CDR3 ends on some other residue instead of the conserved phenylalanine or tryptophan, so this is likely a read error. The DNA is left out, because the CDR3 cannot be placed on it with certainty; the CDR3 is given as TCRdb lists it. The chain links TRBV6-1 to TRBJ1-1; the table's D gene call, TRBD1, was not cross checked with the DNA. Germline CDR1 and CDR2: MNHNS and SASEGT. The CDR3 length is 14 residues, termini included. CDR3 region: CASSQDRGRTEAFL.

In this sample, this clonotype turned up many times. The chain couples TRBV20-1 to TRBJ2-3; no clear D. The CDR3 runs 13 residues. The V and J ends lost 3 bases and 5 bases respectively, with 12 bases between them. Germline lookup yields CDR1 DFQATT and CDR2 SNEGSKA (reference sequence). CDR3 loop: CSASSTPRDTQYF. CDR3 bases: TGCAGTGCTAGTTCGACCCCCCGAGATACGCAGTATTTT.

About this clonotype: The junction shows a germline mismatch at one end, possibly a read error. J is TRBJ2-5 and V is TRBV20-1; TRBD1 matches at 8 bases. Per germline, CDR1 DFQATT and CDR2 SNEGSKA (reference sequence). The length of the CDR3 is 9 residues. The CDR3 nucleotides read TGCAGTGCTAGCGCCACAGGGGGCTTC. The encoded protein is CSASATGGF.

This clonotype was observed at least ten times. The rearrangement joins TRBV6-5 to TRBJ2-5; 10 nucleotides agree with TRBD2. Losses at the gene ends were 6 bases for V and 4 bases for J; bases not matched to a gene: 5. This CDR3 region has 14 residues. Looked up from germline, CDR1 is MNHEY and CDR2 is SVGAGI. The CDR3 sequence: CASSPQREGETQYF. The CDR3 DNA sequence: TGTGCCAGCAGCCCCCAGCGGGAGGGAGAGACCCAGTACTTC.

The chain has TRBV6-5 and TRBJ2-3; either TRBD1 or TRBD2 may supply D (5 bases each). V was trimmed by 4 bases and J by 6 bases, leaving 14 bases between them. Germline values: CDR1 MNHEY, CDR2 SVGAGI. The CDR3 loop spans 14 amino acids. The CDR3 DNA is TGTGCCAGCAGTTTCCTGGGACGTTCGGATACGCAGTATTTT. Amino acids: CASSFLGRSDTQYF.

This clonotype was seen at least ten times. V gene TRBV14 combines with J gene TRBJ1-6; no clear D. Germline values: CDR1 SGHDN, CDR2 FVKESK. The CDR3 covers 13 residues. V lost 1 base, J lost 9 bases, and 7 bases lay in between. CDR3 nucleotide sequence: TGTGCCAGCAGCCAAGTTCCAGTTTCACCCCTCCACTTT. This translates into CASSQVPVSPLHF. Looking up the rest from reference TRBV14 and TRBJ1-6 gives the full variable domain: EAGVTQFPSHSVIEKGQTVTLRCDPISGHDNLYWYRRVMGKEIKFLLHFVKESKQDESGMPNNRFLAERTGGTYSTLKVQPAELEDSGVYFCASSQVPVSPLHFGNGTRLTVT.

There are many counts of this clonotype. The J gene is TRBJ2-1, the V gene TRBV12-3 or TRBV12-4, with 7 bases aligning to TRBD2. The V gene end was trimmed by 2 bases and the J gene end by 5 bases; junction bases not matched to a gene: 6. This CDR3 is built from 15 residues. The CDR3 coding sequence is TGTGCCAGCAGTTTAATCTCACTAGCGAACAATGAGCAGTTCTTC. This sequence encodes CASSLISLANNEQFF.

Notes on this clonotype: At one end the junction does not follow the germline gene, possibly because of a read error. In nucleotides, the CDR3 is TGCGCCAGCAGCCCTTATAAGGGGTACGGCCCCTACGAGCAGTACTTC. Its translation: CASSPYKGYGPYEQYF. The V call is TRBV7-9, the J call TRBJ2-7; tentatively, D is TRBD1 (5 bases). The CDR3 runs to 16 residues. Germline V gene lookup returns CDR1 SEHNR and CDR2 FQNEAQ (reference sequence).

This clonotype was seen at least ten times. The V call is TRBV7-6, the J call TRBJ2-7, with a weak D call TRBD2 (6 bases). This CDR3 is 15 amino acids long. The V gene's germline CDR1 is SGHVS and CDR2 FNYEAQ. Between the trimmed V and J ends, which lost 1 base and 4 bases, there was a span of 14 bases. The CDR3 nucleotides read TGTGCCAGCAGCTTAGGGGCCCAGGAGGGGTACGAGCAGTACTTC. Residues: CASSLGAQEGYEQYF. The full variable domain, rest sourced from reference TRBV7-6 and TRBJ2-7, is GAGVSQSPRYKVTKRGQDVALRCDPISGHVSLYWYRQALGQGPEFLTYFNYEAQQDKSGLPNDRFSAERPEGSISTLTIQRTEQRDSAMYRCASSLGAQEGYEQYFGPGTRLTVT.

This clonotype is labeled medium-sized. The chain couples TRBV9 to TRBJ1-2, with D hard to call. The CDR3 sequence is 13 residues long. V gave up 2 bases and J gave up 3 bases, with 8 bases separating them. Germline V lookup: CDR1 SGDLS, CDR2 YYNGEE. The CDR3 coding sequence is TGTGCCAGCAGCGTTGCAGAGCACTATGGCTACACCTTC. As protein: CASSVAEHYGYTF.

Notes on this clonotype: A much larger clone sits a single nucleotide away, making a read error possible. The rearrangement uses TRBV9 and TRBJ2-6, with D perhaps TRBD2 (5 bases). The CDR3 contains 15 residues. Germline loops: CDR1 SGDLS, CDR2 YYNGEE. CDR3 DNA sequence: TGTGCCGGCAGCGGAAAGGTCTCTGGGGCCAACGTCCTGACTTTC. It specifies CAGSGKVSGANVLTF. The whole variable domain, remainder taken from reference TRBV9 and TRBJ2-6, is DSGVTQTPKHLITATGQRVTLRCSPRSGDLSVYWYQQSLDQGLQFLIQYYNGEERAKGNILERFSAQQFPDLHSELNLSSLELGDSALYFCAGSGKVSGANVLTFGAGSRLTVL.

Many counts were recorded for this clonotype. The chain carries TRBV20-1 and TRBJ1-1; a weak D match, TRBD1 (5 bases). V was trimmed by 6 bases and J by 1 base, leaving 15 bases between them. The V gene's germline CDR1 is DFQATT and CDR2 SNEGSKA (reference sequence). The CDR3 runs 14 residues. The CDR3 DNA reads TGCAGTGCCCAAAATCGACAGTGGAACACTGAAGCTTTCTTT. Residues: CSAQNRQWNTEAFF.

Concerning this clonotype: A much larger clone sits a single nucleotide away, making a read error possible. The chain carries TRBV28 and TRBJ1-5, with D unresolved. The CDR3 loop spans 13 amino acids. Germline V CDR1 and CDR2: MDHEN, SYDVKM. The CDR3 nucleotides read TGTGCCAGCGGCCCCGAGAACTACCAGCCCCAGCGTTTT. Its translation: CASGPENYQPQRF.

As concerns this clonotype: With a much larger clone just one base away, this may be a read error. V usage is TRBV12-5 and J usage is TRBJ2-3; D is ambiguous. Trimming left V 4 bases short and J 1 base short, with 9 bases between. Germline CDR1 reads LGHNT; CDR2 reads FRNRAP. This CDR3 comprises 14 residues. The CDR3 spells CASGSVQRTDTQYF. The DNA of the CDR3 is TGTGCTAGTGGTTCGGTACAGCGCACAGATACGCAGTATTTT.

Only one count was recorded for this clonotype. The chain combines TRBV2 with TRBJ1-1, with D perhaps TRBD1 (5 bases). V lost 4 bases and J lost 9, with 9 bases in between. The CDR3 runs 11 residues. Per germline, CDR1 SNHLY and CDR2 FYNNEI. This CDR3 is CASSGGVKAFF. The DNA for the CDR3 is TGTGCCAGCAGTGGGGGGGTGAAAGCTTTCTTT.

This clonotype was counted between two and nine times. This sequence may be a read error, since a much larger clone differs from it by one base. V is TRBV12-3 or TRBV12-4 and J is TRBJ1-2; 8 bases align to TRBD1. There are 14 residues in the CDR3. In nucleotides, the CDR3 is TGTGCCAGCAGTTCCGGACAGGGACCCTATGGCTACGCCTTC. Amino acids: CASSSGQGPYGYAF.

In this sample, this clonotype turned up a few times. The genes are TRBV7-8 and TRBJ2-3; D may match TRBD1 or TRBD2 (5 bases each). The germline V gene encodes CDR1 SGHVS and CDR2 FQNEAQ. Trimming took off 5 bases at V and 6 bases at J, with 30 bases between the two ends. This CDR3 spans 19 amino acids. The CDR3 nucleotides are TGTGCCAGCAGCCAAGAAAGGATTGGGGCTAGCCCCGCTCGGGATACGCAGTATTTT. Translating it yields CASSQERIGASPARDTQYF. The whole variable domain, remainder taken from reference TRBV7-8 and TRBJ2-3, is GAGVSQSPRYKVAKRGQDVALRCDPISGHVSLFWYQQALGQGPEFLTYFQNEAQLDKSGLPSDRFFAERPEGSVSTLKIQRTQQEDSAVYLCASSQERIGASPARDTQYFGPGTRLTVL.

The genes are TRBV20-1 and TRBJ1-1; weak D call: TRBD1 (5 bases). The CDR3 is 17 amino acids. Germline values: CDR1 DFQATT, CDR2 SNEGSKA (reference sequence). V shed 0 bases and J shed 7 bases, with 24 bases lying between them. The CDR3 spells CSARDIRGAGVGNEAFF. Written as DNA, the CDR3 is TGCAGTGCTAGAGATATACGGGGAGCGGGGGTGGGGAATGAAGCTTTCTTT.